These T cell receptor beta chains were read from a single sample in a study of shared clonotypes between healthy human individuals. TCRdb's table, derived via immunoSEQ multiplex PCR, lists solely in-frame clones and lacks some. This sample yields about 960,000 clones, of which 60% to 85% are seen a single time; about 1.5% belongs to the top ten. The sequenced sample consisted of memory CD4+ T cells sorted from blood. All receptors come from a man aged 18 to 30 in good health. Each CDR3 is given with its conserved first and last residue. The D gene is left open where the match is weak. For some rows the clone size is stated as once, few or many, or as a class when expanded; others skip it.

CDR3 DNA	CDR3 protein	D gene	J gene	CDR3 length	clone size	V gene
TGTGCCAGCAGTCGGACCACAGGGCCCGATCGAGGACTGTTTTTT	CASSRTTGPDRGLFF	.	TRBJ1-4	15	.	TRBV27
TGTGCCTGGAGTGGGTCTAGCGGAAACACCGGGGAGCTGTTTTTT	CAWSGSSGNTGELFF	TRBD2	TRBJ2-2	15	.	TRBV30
TGTGCCAGCAGCAGGGATTCCTCCTACGAGCAGTACTTC	CASSRDSSYEQYF	.	TRBJ2-7	13	.	TRBV11-3
TGTGCCAGCTCACCAAGGGCAGGGCTGAACACTGAAGCTTTCTTT	CASSPRAGLNTEAFF	.	TRBJ1-1	15	.	TRBV18
TGTGCCAGCAGTTTATCGACAGGGGGCGTAGTCTTT	CASSLSTGGVVF	TRBD1	TRBJ1-1	12	.	TRBV28
TGTGCCAGCTCACCGGGCCAGAGCCTCTCCTACGAGCAGTACTTC	CASSPGQSLSYEQYF	.	TRBJ2-7	15	.	TRBV18
TGTGCCAGCAGTCCGGGACTACTTTGGGCGCAGTATTTT	CASSPGLLWAQYF	TRBD2	TRBJ2-3	13	.	TRBV2
TGCGCCAGCAGCTTGGCAGGGGATGAGCAGTTCTTC	CASSLAGDEQFF	.	TRBJ2-1	12	.	TRBV5-1
TGCGCCAGCAGCGCGACTAGCGGTCAAGAGACCCAGTACTTC	CASSATSGQETQYF	TRBD2	TRBJ2-5	14	.	TRBV5-1
TGTGCCAGCAGTGACAGGGCATACTCCTACGAGCAGTACTTC	CASSDRAYSYEQYF	TRBD1	TRBJ2-7	14	.	TRBV6-6
TGTGCCAGTAGTAGAGCGGGGCCTCAGGGGTCCTATAATTCACCCCTCCACTTT	CASSRAGPQGSYNSPLHF	.	TRBJ1-6	18	.	TRBV19
TGTGCCAGCAGTGTCGGCAGGAAAGGTTTCACTGAAGCTTTCTTT	CASSVGRKGFTEAFF	.	TRBJ1-1	15	few	TRBV2
TGTGCCTGGAGGGGACAGTACAATTCACCCCTCCACTTT	CAWRGQYNSPLHF	TRBD1	TRBJ1-6	13	few	TRBV30
TGCGCCAGCAGTGAGGGACTGTACAATGAGCAGTTCTTC	CASSEGLYNEQFF	.	TRBJ2-1	13	.	TRBV10-1
TGTGCCAGCAGGGAGGGGGGTTATCTCTACGAGCAGTACTTC	CASREGGYLYEQYF	.	TRBJ2-7	14	once	TRBV6-5
TGCGCCAGCAGCGCCCAAATAATGGGGAGCTCCTATAATTCACCCCTCCACTTT	CASSAQIMGSSYNSPLHF	.	TRBJ1-6	18	.	TRBV5-1
TGTGCCAGCAGCCCAGTGGGCGGACAGTCAGATACGCAGTATTTT	CASSPVGGQSDTQYF	.	TRBJ2-3	15	.	TRBV25-1
TGTGCCAGCAGCACCACAGGGTCCTTCTACAATGAGCAGTTCTTC	CASSTTGSFYNEQFF	.	TRBJ2-1	15	.	TRBV7-2
TGTGCCAGCAGCTCTCAGGCCCGGACAGGGGAAAACGAGCAGTACTTC	CASSSQARTGENEQYF	TRBD1	TRBJ2-7	16	.	TRBV5-4
TGTGCCAGCAGTTCGATTGCGGGGGGGACGGGTAATGAGCAGTTCTTC	CASSSIAGGTGNEQFF	TRBD2	TRBJ2-1	16	.	TRBV28
TGTGCCAGCAGGCAAGGACAGGGGAGGGAAGCTTTCTTT	CASRQGQGREAFF	TRBD1	TRBJ1-1	13	.	TRBV25-1
TGTGCCAGCGACAGTAAGGCAGGGTTGGGCCAGCCCCAGCATTTT	CASDSKAGLGQPQHF	.	TRBJ1-5	15	.	TRBV27
TGTGCCAGCAGCACAGGCTCGGGATCCGGAAACACCATATATTTT	CASSTGSGSGNTIYF	.	TRBJ1-3	15	.	TRBV7-2